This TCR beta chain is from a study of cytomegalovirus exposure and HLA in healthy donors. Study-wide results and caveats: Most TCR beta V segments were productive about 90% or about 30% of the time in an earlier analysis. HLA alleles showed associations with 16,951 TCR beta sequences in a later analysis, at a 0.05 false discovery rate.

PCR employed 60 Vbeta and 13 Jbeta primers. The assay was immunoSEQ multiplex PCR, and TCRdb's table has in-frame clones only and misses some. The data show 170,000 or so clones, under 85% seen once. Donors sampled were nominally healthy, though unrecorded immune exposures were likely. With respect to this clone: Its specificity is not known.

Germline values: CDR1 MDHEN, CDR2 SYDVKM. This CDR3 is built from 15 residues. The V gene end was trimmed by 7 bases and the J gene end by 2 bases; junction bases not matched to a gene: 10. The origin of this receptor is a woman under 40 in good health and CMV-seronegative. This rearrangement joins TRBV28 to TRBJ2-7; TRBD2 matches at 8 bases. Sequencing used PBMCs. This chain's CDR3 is CASTSKGLAAYEQYF. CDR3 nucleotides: TGTGCCAGCACCAGTAAAGGACTAGCTGCCTACGAGCAGTACTTC.